These T cell receptor beta chains were read from a single sample in a study of T cells expressing NK-cell markers. TCRdb reprocessed the 5' RACE reads; each CDR3 protein has one entry and no DNA is given. The specimen's table records 200,000 to 300,000 distinct CDR3 sequences. Sequenced sample: blood T cells: a sorted CD56 or NKG2C T cell subset, CD4+ or CD8+ T cells, or bulk PBMC T cells (not recorded which). These receptors came from a man between 18 and 29 years old in good health. Each CDR3 is given with its conserved first and last residue. Each record gives: CDR3 length, V gene, J gene, CDR3 protein.

cdr3_length: 14; v_call: TRBV11-3; j_call: TRBJ2-3; cdr3_aa: CASSWTGNLNTQYF
cdr3_length: 12; v_call: TRBV29-1; j_call: TRBJ2-5; cdr3_aa: CSVSREMETQYF
cdr3_length: 15; v_call: TRBV20-1; j_call: TRBJ2-1; cdr3_aa: CSAPQGAGGEREQFF
cdr3_length: 14; v_call: TRBV12-3/TRBV12-4; j_call: TRBJ1-5; cdr3_aa: CASRTGQRNQPQHF
cdr3_length: 13; v_call: TRBV7-3; j_call: TRBJ1-5; cdr3_aa: CASGMGGGQPQHF
cdr3_length: 17; v_call: TRBV15; j_call: TRBJ2-2; cdr3_aa: CATSTQRGLGRSGELFF
cdr3_length: 15; v_call: TRBV12-3/TRBV12-4; j_call: TRBJ2-5; cdr3_aa: CASSLTRGGGKTQYF
cdr3_length: 21; v_call: TRBV20-1; j_call: TRBJ2-4; cdr3_aa: CSARDVVPGTSGSLAKNIQYF
cdr3_length: 14; v_call: TRBV7-7; j_call: TRBJ2-5; cdr3_aa: CASSLSRVAETQYF
cdr3_length: 15; v_call: TRBV28; j_call: TRBJ2-3; cdr3_aa: CASRRLAGGTDTQYF
cdr3_length: 15; v_call: TRBV18; j_call: TRBJ1-1; cdr3_aa: CASSSNRVSDTEAFF
cdr3_length: 16; v_call: TRBV7-3; j_call: TRBJ2-1; cdr3_aa: CASSFLPGTLNNEQFF
cdr3_length: 15; v_call: TRBV28; j_call: TRBJ1-4; cdr3_aa: CASSLLGQGGEKLFF
cdr3_length: 13; v_call: TRBV24-1; j_call: TRBJ1-2; cdr3_aa: CAIGNSLNYGYTF
cdr3_length: 11; v_call: TRBV29-1; j_call: TRBJ2-7; cdr3_aa: CSGTALGEQYF
cdr3_length: 16; v_call: TRBV19; j_call: TRBJ1-5; cdr3_aa: CASSIDQGWAGQPQHF
cdr3_length: 14; v_call: TRBV9; j_call: TRBJ1-2; cdr3_aa: CASTGGGLGYGYTF
cdr3_length: 16; v_call: TRBV5-1; j_call: TRBJ2-1; cdr3_aa: CASSLVGQGGSNEQFF
cdr3_length: 14; v_call: TRBV10-1; j_call: TRBJ2-1; cdr3_aa: CASSESVRPNEQFF
cdr3_length: 14; v_call: TRBV10-3; j_call: TRBJ2-2; cdr3_aa: CAIKGTGRTGELFF
cdr3_length: 13; v_call: TRBV20-1; j_call: TRBJ1-1; cdr3_aa: CSARAYRNTEAFF
cdr3_length: 13; v_call: TRBV4-1; j_call: TRBJ1-4; cdr3_aa: CASSRSVNEKLFF
cdr3_length: 14; v_call: TRBV24-1; j_call: TRBJ2-2; cdr3_aa: CATSDTLNTGELFF
cdr3_length: 17; v_call: TRBV25-1; j_call: TRBJ2-1; cdr3_aa: CASSVPTGFLSYNEQFF
cdr3_length: 16; v_call: TRBV30; j_call: TRBJ2-5; cdr3_aa: CAWSAGARAWRETQYF
cdr3_length: 13; v_call: TRBV18; j_call: TRBJ2-6; cdr3_aa: CASFNSGANVLTF
cdr3_length: 15; v_call: TRBV18; j_call: TRBJ2-3; cdr3_aa: CASSPRQGTVNTQYF
cdr3_length: 13; v_call: TRBV20-1; j_call: TRBJ1-5; cdr3_aa: CSAGTVEGQPQHF
cdr3_length: 16; v_call: TRBV29-1; j_call: TRBJ1-2; cdr3_aa: CSVAVARTGGSYGYTF